Below are 8 T cell receptor beta chains sequenced from a single sample in a study of blood T cell repertoires in COVID-19. Only in-frame clones appear in the TCRdb table, and some are missing; sequencing was by immunoSEQ multiplex PCR. Of roughly 170,000 clones in the sample, about 87% were seen once. The sequenced sample was peripheral blood. The source of these receptors is a man aged 55 to 69 with acute or convalescent COVID-19.

J is TRBJ1-5 and V is TRBV2; D unclear. Germline V lookup: CDR1 SNHLY, CDR2 FYNNEI. CDR3 length: 13 residues. The V gene lost 7 bases and the J gene lost 5 bases, with 12 bases spanning the gap. CDR3 sequence (DNA): TGTGCCAGCATCAACTCCCTCGATCAGCCCCAGCATTTT. Translated, it gives CASINSLDQPQHF.

The chain has TRBV3-1 (or the pseudogene TRBV3-2) and TRBJ2-2; D uncertain. From germline, CDR1 is LGHDT and CDR2 YNNKEL (reference sequence). The germline V and J ends were trimmed by 3 bases and 4 bases, with 9 bases remaining between them. The length of the CDR3 is 14 residues. CDR3 sequence: CASSQAVATGELFF. DNA for the CDR3: TGTGCCAGCAGCCAGGCAGTAGCCACCGGGGAGCTGTTTTTT.

The CDR3 nucleotides read TGTGCCAGCAGATACGAAGGGGGAAAGGGGGACACTGAAGCTTTCTTT. Protein: CASRYEGGKGDTEAFF. This chain links TRBV4-2 with TRBJ1-1; perhaps TRBD1 as D (6 bases). CDR3 length equals 16 residues. Trimming pared 6 bases from V and 3 bases from J, leaving 20 bases between. Germline assignment: CDR1 LGHNA and CDR2 YNFKEQ.

The chain carries TRBV7-9 and TRBJ2-7; 7 bases are a match to TRBD1. Trimming removed 5 bases from V and 2 bases from J; junction bases left unmatched: 12. The germline CDR1 and CDR2 sequences are SEHNR and FQNEAQ (reference sequence). The CDR3 sequence is 16 residues long. The chain's CDR3 is CASSPTQTGNPYEQYF. CDR3 in DNA: TGTGCCAGCAGCCCAACCCAGACAGGGAACCCCTACGAGCAGTACTTC.

This chain uses TRBV27 with TRBJ1-1; D remains unclear. V was shortened by 2 bases and J by 1 base, with 5 bases between the two germline ends. The CDR3 covers 13 residues. Germline CDR1 reads MNHEY; CDR2 reads SMNVEV (reference sequence). The CDR3 sequence is CASSLVQNTEAFF. For the CDR3, the DNA is TGTGCCAGCAGTTTAGTTCAGAACACTGAAGCTTTCTTT.

This chain uses TRBV9 with TRBJ2-2; 8 bases fit TRBD1. The V segment lost 0 bases and the J segment 7 bases; nucleotides outside the gene matches: 5. Germline V CDR1 and CDR2: SGDLS, YYNGEE. This CDR3 is 15 amino acids long. The CDR3 protein is CASSVATGGDGELFF. CDR3 sequence (DNA): TGTGCCAGCAGCGTAGCCACAGGGGGTGACGGGGAGCTGTTTTTT.

V gene TRBV10-3 combines with J gene TRBJ1-1, with 7 bases that match TRBD1. The CDR3 sequence is 15 residues long. J lost 3 bases, V lost 6 bases, and 10 bases had no gene match. In germline, CDR1 is ENHRY, CDR2 SYGVKD. CDR3 in amino acids: CAIRRTGSADTEAFF. The CDR3 bases are TGTGCCATCAGAAGGACAGGCAGTGCGGACACTGAAGCTTTCTTT.

This rearrangement joins TRBV11-2 to TRBJ2-2; possibly TRBD2 for D (5 bases). The length of the CDR3 is 16 residues. Germline loops: CDR1 SGHAT, CDR2 FQNNGV. The V gene lost 1 base and the J gene lost 5 bases, with 14 bases spanning the gap. CDR3 DNA: TGTGCCAGCAGCTTAGTCAGGTGGCGACTAACCGGGGAGCTGTTTTTT. It specifies CASSLVRWRLTGELFF.